This TCR beta chain emerged from a study of shared clonotypes between healthy human individuals. Produced via immunoSEQ multiplex PCR; TCRdb's table is partial and in-frame only. The data hold 400,000 to 500,000 clones, with 79% observed a single time. Germline V gene sequence: CDR1 SGHRS, CDR2 YFSETQ. V was cut by 4 bases and J by 1 base, with 17 bases left in between. This CDR3 contains 16 residues. The chain carries TRBV5-1 and TRBJ2-5; the D is unclear. Input material: PBMCs. The clonotype originates from a woman between 40 and 50 years old in good health. Some clones in this sample may be carry-over from other donors' samples. The CDR3 loop reads CASSPGPSLVQETQYF. Written as DNA, the CDR3 is TGCGCCAGCAGCCCCGGGCCGTCCCTAGTCCAAGAGACCCAGTACTTC.